This TCR beta chain was observed in a study of PD-1 blockade in mismatch repair-deficient tumors. Across the whole study: Patients had around twelve mismatch repair-deficient cancer types, all previously treated and progressing. Notes on the study in general: Tumor-resident clones, often undetectable pretreatment in blood, expanded then contracted after pembrolizumab.

After removal of 1 base from V and 3 bases from J, the junction contained 3 bases not matched to a gene. Per germline, CDR1 GTSNPN and CDR2 SVGIG (reference sequence). The CDR3 has 14 residues. Libraries were prepared by immunoSEQ multiplex PCR; TCRdb keeps only in-frame clonotypes and omits some of them. The table lists 38,000 or so clones, approximately 84% of them singletons, with about 4% in the top ten. For this clone: Its target is not known.

Every patient had mismatch repair deficiency by PCR or immunohistochemistry. TCRs were sequenced from three patients responding to pembrolizumab. This sequence was found in an adult with mismatch repair-deficient cancer. The material was peripheral blood, obtained approximately 78 weeks after starting pembrolizumab. The rearrangement links TRBV30 to TRBJ2-7, with TRBD1 matching 10 bases. The chain's CDR3 is CAWSGGDRGYEQYF. The CDR3 DNA sequence: TGTGCCTGGAGTGGGGGGGACAGGGGCTACGAGCAGTACTTC.